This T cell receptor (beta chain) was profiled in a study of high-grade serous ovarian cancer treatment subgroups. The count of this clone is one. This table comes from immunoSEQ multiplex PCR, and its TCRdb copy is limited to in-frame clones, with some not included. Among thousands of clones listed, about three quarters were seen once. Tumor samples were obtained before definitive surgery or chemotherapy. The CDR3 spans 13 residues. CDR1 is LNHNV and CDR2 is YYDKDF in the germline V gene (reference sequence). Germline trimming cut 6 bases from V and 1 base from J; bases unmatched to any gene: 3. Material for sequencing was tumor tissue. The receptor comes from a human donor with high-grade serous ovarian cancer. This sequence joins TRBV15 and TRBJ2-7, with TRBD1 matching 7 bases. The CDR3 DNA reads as TGTGCCACCAGAAGGGACAGTTCCTACGAGCAGTACTTC. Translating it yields CATRRDSSYEQYF.